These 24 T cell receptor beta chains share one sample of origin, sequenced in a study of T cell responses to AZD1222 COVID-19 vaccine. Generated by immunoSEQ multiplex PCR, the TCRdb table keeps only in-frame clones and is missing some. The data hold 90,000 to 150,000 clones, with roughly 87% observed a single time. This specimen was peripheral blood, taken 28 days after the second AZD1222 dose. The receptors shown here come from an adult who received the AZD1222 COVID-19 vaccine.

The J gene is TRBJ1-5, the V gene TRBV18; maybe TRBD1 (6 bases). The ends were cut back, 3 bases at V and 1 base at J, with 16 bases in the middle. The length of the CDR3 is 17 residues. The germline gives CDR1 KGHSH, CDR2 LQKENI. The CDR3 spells CASSPDDNRGSNQPQHF. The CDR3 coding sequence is TGTGCCAGCTCACCGGACGACAATAGGGGGAGCAATCAGCCCCAGCATTTT.

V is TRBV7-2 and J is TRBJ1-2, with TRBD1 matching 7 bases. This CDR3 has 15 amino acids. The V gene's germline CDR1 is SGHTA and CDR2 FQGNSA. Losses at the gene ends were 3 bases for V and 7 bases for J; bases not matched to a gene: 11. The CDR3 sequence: CASSFTGTAKGGYTF. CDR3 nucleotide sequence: TGTGCCAGCAGCTTTACCGGGACAGCCAAGGGTGGCTACACCTTC.

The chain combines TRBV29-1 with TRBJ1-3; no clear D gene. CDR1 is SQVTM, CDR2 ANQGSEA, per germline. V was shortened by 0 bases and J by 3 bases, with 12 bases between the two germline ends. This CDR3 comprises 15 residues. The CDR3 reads CSVEDFGLGGNTIYF. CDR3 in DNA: TGCAGCGTTGAAGATTTCGGTCTAGGTGGAAACACCATATATTTT. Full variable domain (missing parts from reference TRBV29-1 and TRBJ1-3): SAVISQKPSRDICQRGTSLTIQCQVDSQVTMMFWYRQQPGQSLTLIATANQGSEATYESGFVIDKFPISRPNLTFSTLTVSNMSPEDSSIYLCSVEDFGLGGNTIYFGEGSWLTVV.

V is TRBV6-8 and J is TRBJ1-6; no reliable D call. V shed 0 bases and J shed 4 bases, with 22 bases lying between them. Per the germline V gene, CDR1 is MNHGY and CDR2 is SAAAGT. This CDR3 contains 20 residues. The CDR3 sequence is CASSYSFGGQGRGYNSPLHF. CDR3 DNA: TGTGCCAGCAGTTACTCGTTTGGTGGTCAAGGACGGGGATATAATTCACCCCTCCACTTT.

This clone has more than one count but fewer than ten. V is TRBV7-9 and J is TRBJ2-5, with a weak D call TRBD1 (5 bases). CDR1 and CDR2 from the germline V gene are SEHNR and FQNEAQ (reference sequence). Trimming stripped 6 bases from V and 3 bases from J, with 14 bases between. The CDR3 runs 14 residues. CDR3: CASRATELKETQYF. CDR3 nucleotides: TGTGCCAGCAGGGCGACAGAACTTAAAGAGACCCAGTACTTC.

The CDR3 DNA is TGTGCCAGCAGTCAAGCGGGTTCTACCTACGAGCAGTACTTC. As protein: CASSQAGSTYEQYF. This chain connects TRBV6-6 to TRBJ2-7; a possible D gene is TRBD2 (6 bases). Trimming removed 5 bases at V and 2 bases at J, with 13 bases between. The CDR3 runs to 14 residues. Germline CDR1 MNHNY, CDR2 SVGAGI (reference sequence).

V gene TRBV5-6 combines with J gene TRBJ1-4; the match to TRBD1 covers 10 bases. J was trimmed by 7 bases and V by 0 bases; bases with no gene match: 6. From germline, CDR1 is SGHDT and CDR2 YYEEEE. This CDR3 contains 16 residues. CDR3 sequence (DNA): TGTGCCAGCAGCTTGGGGACAGGGGGTTTGGGTGAAAAACTGTTTTTT. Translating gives CASSLGTGGLGEKLFF.

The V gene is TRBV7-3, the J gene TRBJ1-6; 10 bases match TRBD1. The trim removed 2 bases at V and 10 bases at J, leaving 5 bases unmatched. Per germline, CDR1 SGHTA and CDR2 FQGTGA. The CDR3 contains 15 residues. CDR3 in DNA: TGTGCCAGCAGCTTATCCGGGACAGGGGAATCACCCCTCCACTTT. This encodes CASSLSGTGESPLHF.

CDR3 sequence reads: CASSFDGGAGEQYF. DNA of the CDR3: TGTGCCAGCAGCTTCGACGGGGGGGCGGGAGAGCAGTACTTC. The chain has TRBV7-2 and TRBJ2-7; TRBD2 matches at 8 bases. The CDR3 length is 14 residues. Germline V lookup: CDR1 SGHTA, CDR2 FQGNSA. The V and J ends lost 3 bases and 7 bases, in that order; junction bases with no gene match: 8.

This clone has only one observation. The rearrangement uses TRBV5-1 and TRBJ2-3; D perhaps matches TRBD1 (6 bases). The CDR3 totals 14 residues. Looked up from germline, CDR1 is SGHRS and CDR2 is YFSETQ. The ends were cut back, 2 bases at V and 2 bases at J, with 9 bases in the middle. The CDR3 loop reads CASSFSGATDTQYF. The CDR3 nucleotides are TGCGCCAGCAGCTTCTCAGGGGCCACAGATACGCAGTATTTT.

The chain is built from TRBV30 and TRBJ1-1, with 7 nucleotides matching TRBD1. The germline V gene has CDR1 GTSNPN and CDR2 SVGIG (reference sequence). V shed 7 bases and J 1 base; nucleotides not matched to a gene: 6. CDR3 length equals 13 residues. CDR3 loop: CASSDRANTEAFF. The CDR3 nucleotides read TGTGCCTCCTCAGACAGGGCGAACACTGAAGCTTTCTTT.

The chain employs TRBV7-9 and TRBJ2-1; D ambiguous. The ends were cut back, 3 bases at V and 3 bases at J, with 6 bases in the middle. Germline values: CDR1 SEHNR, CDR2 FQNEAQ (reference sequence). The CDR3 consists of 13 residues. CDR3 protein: CASSLWDYNEQFF. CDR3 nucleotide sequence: TGTGCCAGCAGCTTGTGGGACTACAATGAGCAGTTCTTC.

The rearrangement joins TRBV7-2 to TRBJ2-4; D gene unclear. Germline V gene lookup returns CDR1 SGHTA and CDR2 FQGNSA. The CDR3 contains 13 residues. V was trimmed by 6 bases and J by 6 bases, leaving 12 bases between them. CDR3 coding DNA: TGTGCCAGCAGACAGCTTGCCTCAAACATTCAGTACTTC. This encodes CASRQLASNIQYF.

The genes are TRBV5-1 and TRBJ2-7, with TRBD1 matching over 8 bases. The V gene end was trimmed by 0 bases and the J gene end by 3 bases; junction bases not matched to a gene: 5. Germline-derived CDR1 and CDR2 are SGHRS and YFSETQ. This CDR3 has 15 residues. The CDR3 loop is CASSLGSDRVYEQYF. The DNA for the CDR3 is TGCGCCAGCAGCTTGGGGTCGGACAGGGTCTACGAGCAGTACTTC.

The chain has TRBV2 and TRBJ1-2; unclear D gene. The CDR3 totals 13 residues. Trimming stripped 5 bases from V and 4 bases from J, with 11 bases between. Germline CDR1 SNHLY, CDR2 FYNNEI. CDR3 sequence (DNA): TGTGCCAGCAGTCCTGACACATTCTATGGCTACACCTTC. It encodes CASSPDTFYGYTF. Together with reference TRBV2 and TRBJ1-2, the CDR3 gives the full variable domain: EPEVTQTPSHQVTQMGQEVILRCVPISNHLYFYWYRQILGQKVEFLVSFYNNEISEKSEIFDDQFSVERPDGSNFTLKIRSTKLEDSAMYFCASSPDTFYGYTFGSGTRLTVV.

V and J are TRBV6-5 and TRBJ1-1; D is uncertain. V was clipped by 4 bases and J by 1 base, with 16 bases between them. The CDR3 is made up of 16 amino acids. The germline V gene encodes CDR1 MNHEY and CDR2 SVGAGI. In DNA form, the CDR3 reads TGTGCCAGCAGTTGGGGAGGAGTAAGGACGAACACTGAAGCTTTCTTT. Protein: CASSWGGVRTNTEAFF.

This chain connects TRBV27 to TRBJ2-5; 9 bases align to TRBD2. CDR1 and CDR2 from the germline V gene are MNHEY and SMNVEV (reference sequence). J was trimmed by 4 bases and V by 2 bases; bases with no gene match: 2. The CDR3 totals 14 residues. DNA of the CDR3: TGTGCCAGCAGTTTACTAGCGGGGAGAGAGACCCAGTACTTC. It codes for CASSLLAGRETQYF.

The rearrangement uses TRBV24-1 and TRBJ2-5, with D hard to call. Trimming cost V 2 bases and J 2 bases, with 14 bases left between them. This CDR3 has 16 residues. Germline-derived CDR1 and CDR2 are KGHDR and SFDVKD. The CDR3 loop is CATSDSAPSWQETQYF. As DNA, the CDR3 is TGTGCCACCAGTGATTCGGCCCCCTCGTGGCAAGAGACCCAGTACTTC.

For the CDR3, the DNA is TGTGCCAGCAGCGAGGGCCCCTTAAAAGGAAACACCATATATTTT. Translated: CASSEGPLKGNTIYF. The chain joins TRBV5-4 to TRBJ1-3, with D unclear. In germline, CDR1 is SGHNT, CDR2 YYREEE (reference sequence). The CDR3 length is 15 residues. V was pared by 4 bases and J by 4 bases, with 15 bases between.

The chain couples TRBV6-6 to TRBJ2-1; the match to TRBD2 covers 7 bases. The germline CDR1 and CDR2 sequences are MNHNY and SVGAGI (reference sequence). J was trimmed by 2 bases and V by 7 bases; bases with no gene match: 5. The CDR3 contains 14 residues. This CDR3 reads CASTEAGPYNEQFF. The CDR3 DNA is TGTGCCAGCACCGAAGCGGGGCCCTACAATGAGCAGTTCTTC.

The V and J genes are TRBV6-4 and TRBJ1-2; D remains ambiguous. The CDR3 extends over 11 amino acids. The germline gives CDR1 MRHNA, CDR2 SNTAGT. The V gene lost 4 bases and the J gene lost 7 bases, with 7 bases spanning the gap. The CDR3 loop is CASSAGFGYTF. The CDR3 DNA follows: TGTGCCAGCAGTGCGGGGTTTGGCTACACCTTC.

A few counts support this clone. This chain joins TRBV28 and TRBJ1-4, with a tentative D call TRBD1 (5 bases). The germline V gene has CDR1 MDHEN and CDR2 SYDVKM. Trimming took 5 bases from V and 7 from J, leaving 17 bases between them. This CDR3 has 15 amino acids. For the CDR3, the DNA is TGTGCCAGCAGTCGCCGCCAGGGTGGGGGTGAAAAACTGTTTTTT. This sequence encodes CASSRRQGGGEKLFF.

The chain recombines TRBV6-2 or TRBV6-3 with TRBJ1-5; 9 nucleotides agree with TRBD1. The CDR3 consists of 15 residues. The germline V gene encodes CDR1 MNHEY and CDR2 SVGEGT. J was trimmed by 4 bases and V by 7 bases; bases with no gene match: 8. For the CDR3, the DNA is TGTGCCAGCACCCCGACAGGGGGAAAAAATCAGCCCCAGCATTTT. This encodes CASTPTGGKNQPQHF.

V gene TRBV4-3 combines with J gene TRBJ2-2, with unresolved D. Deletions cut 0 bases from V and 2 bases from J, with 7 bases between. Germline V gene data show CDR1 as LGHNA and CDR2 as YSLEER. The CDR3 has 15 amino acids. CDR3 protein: CASSQEADNTGELFF. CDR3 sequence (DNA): TGCGCCAGCAGCCAAGAAGCAGACAACACCGGGGAGCTGTTTTTT.